The 24 T cell receptor beta chains below all came from one sample that was sequenced in a study of T-cell memory formation after mild COVID-19. TCRdb re-called the 5' RACE reads through MiXCR, storing one row per CDR3 protein. The repertoire includes tens of thousands of distinct CDR3 sequences, about 6.1% of them detected once, and 0.65% to 0.9% sits in the top ten. The sequenced sample was PBMCs or a T cell subset sorted from them (not recorded which). Every receptor here comes from an adult who had mild COVID-19 (a few samples of this study predate the infection). Cell type and time point are not known.

The V and J genes are TRBV5-5 and TRBJ2-7, with 14 bases identical to TRBD2. This CDR3 spans 16 amino acids. Germline V gene sequence: CDR1 SGHKS, CDR2 YYEKEE (reference sequence). J lost 4 bases, V lost 4 bases, and 7 bases had no gene match. CDR3 in DNA: TGTGCCAGCAGCCCGACTAGCGGGGGGGCCAAATACGAGCAGTACTTC. This codes for CASSPTSGGAKYEQYF. The full variable domain, with the rest looked up from reference TRBV5-5 and TRBJ2-7, is DAGVTQSPTHLIKTRGQQVTLRCSPISGHKSVSWYQQVLGQGPQFIFQYYEKEERGRGNFPDRFSARQFPNYSSELNVNALLLGDSALYLCASSPTSGGAKYEQYFGPGTRLTVT.

This clonotype was seen more than once but under ten times. The chain has TRBV2 and TRBJ2-7; a possible D gene is TRBD1 (5 bases). The CDR3 has 15 amino acids. Per the germline V gene, CDR1 is SNHLY and CDR2 is FYNNEI. The V gene lost 0 bases and the J gene lost 1 base, with 10 bases spanning the gap. The CDR3 here is CASSEASRGSYEQYF. CDR3 sequence (DNA): TGTGCCAGCAGTGAAGCGTCAAGGGGATCCTACGAGCAGTACTTC.

This clonotype has ten or more counts. V gene TRBV5-1 combines with J gene TRBJ2-1; D is uncertain. V lost 3 bases to trimming and J lost 2 bases, with 9 bases between them. Germline V gene data show CDR1 as SGHRS and CDR2 as YFSETQ. This CDR3 is 14 amino acids long. The CDR3 spells CASSSGETYNEQFF. The CDR3 DNA is TGCGCCAGCAGCTCGGGCGAGACCTACAATGAGCAGTTCTTC.

This clonotype came up a few times. The chain links TRBV7-9 to TRBJ2-3; 8 bases map to TRBD2. CDR1 and CDR2 (germline): SEHNR, FQNEAQ (reference sequence). With V trimmed by 7 bases and J by 0 bases, 3 bases remained unmatched. This CDR3 region has 14 residues. The CDR3 DNA reads TGTGCCAGCATAGCTAGCGGGAGCACAGATACGCAGTATTTT. It is translated as CASIASGSTDTQYF.

This clonotype has a count of ten or more. This chain joins TRBV4-3 and TRBJ1-1; D call uncertain. Trimming took off 1 base at V and 3 bases at J, with 9 bases between the two ends. The CDR3 is 14 amino acids. CDR1 and CDR2 from the germline V gene are LGHNA and YSLEER. The CDR3 DNA reads as TGCGCCAGCAGCCAAGTCGGCAGTTACACTGAAGCTTTCTTT. Its protein is CASSQVGSYTEAFF.

Remarks on this clonotype: The junction differs from germline at one of its ends, possibly a read error. V gene TRBV29-1 combines with J gene TRBJ2-3, with 9 bases fitting TRBD2. Germline V gene data show CDR1 as SQVTM and CDR2 as ANQGSEA. The CDR3 consists of 13 residues. CDR3 in DNA: TGCATCGTTCGGGCGGGGGGGCCAGATACGCAGTATTTT. Encoded protein: CIVRAGGPDTQYF.

Regarding this clonotype: A much larger clone lies one base from this, so it may be a read error. This chain uses TRBV7-8 with TRBJ1-5, with 9 bases fitting TRBD1. CDR1 and CDR2 from the germline V gene are SGHVS and FQNEAQ. There are 14 residues in the CDR3. V trimming: 9 bases; J trimming: 4 bases; junction bases outside the gene matches: 7. Here the CDR3 DNA reads TGTGCCAGAAGCCGGGACAGGGCAAATCAGCCCCAGCATTTT. This codes for CARSRDRANQPQHF.

Only a few counts were recorded for this clonotype. The chain employs TRBV20-1 and TRBJ1-2; D is unclear. In germline, CDR1 is DFQATT, CDR2 SNEGSKA (reference sequence). This CDR3 is built from 11 residues. V was clipped by 0 bases and J by 8 bases, with 7 bases between them. CDR3 nucleotide sequence: TGCAGTGCTAGAGATCCCTCGGGCTACACCTTC. Protein product: CSARDPSGYTF.

This clonotype has at least ten counts. This chain connects TRBV12-3 or TRBV12-4 to TRBJ2-1, with D perhaps given as TRBD1 or TRBD2 (5 bases each). CDR3 length: 15 residues. V was clipped by 3 bases and J by 9 bases, with 18 bases between them. In nucleotides, the CDR3 is TGTGCCAGCAGTTTTGGGACGCCGACCCGTAGTGAGCAGTTCTTC. As protein: CASSFGTPTRSEQFF.

This clonotype was found a few times. This rearrangement joins TRBV4-1 to TRBJ2-7, with D possibly being TRBD1 (6 bases). The germline gives CDR1 MGHRA, CDR2 YSYEKL. Trimming stripped 1 base from V and 0 bases from J, with 10 bases between. The CDR3 totals 15 residues. As DNA, the CDR3 is TGCGCCAGCAGCCAAGTCCAGGACAGCTCCTACGAGCAGTACTTC. It specifies CASSQVQDSSYEQYF.

This clonotype showed up many times. The chain couples TRBV12-3 or TRBV12-4 to TRBJ2-3; TRBD2 is a possible D gene (5 bases). V was pared by 2 bases and J by 1 base, with 10 bases between. The CDR3 has 15 amino acids. The CDR3 spells CASSLWSGGTDTQYF. The DNA of the CDR3 is TGTGCCAGCAGTTTATGGTCCGGGGGCACAGATACGCAGTATTTT.

This clonotype was picked up many times. V usage is TRBV4-2 and J usage is TRBJ2-2, with D possibly matching TRBD1 (6 bases). Per the germline V gene, CDR1 is LGHNA and CDR2 is YNFKEQ. V was trimmed by 3 bases and J by 3 bases, leaving 11 bases between them. The CDR3 spans 15 residues. CDR3: CASSHPGVDTGELFF. In nucleotides, the CDR3 is TGTGCCAGCAGCCACCCAGGGGTGGACACCGGGGAGCTGTTTTTT.

This clonotype was seen ten or more times. This chain links TRBV24-1 with TRBJ2-1, with D possibly being TRBD1 or TRBD2 (6 bases each). The germline V gene has CDR1 KGHDR and CDR2 SFDVKD. The ends were cut back, 9 bases at V and 8 bases at J, with 19 bases in the middle. The CDR3 extends over 14 amino acids. The CDR3 spells CATEGWAGGDEQFF. Here the CDR3 DNA reads TGTGCCACCGAGGGGTGGGCCGGGGGCGATGAGCAGTTCTTC.

This clonotype was seen many times. In nucleotides, the CDR3 is TGTGCCAGCAGGCCGACAGGGACTGGGTTTAACTATGGCTACACCTTC. This sequence encodes CASRPTGTGFNYGYTF. The chain has TRBV12-3 or TRBV12-4 and TRBJ1-2; 7 nucleotides align to TRBD1. V gave up 6 bases and J gave up 1 base; unmatched junction bases: 11. This CDR3 is 16 amino acids long.

This chain uses TRBV7-3 with TRBJ2-5, with 13 bases matching TRBD2. The CDR3 consists of 18 residues. The germline gives CDR1 SGHTA, CDR2 FQGTGA. The junction had 14 bases not matched to a gene; V was cut back by 5 bases and J by 5 bases. CDR3: CASSPRTSGGRGGETQYF. The CDR3 DNA reads as TGTGCCAGCAGCCCTCGGACTAGCGGGGGACGTGGGGGGGAGACCCAGTACTTC.

This clonotype has more than one count but fewer than ten. The V and J genes are TRBV28 and TRBJ1-1, with D possibly being TRBD1 (5 bases). Germline CDR1 MDHEN, CDR2 SYDVKM. This CDR3 comprises 13 residues. V dropped 2 bases and J dropped 8 bases, with 12 bases sitting between them. This CDR3 is CASSLPGTGEAFF. The CDR3 region has the DNA TGTGCCAGCAGTTTACCCGGGACGGGAGAAGCTTTCTTT.

The V and J genes are TRBV19 and TRBJ2-3; TRBD2 aligns across 8 bases. This CDR3 comprises 14 residues. CDR1 LNHDA and CDR2 SQIVND come from the germline V gene (reference sequence). The ends lost 7 bases at V and 4 bases at J; junction bases unmatched: 7. As DNA, the CDR3 is TGTGCCAGTAAAGTCAGCGGGAGATCAGATACGCAGTATTTT. It yields the protein CASKVSGRSDTQYF. The full variable domain, its missing parts supplied by reference TRBV19 and TRBJ2-3, is DGGITQSPKYLFRKEGQNVTLSCEQNLNHDAMYWYRQDPGQGLRLIYYSQIVNDFQKGDIAEGYSVSREKKESFPLTVTSAQKNPTAFYLCASKVSGRSDTQYFGPGTRLTVL.

This clonotype was seen at least ten times. V and J are TRBV14 and TRBJ2-3, with 13 bases identical to TRBD2. Trimming took 4 bases from V and 5 from J; bases not matched to a gene: 6. Germline V lookup: CDR1 SGHDN, CDR2 FVKESK. This CDR3 contains 16 residues. The CDR3 region is CASSRRRTSGGDTQYF. As DNA, the CDR3 is TGTGCCAGCAGCCGAAGGAGGACTAGCGGGGGAGATACGCAGTATTTT.

This clonotype showed up many times. The chain is built from TRBV24-1 and TRBJ2-7; the D is unclear. Germline V gene lookup returns CDR1 KGHDR and CDR2 SFDVKD. V lost 4 bases, J lost 2 bases, and 8 bases lay in between. The CDR3 has 13 residues. The CDR3 spells CATSDAATYEQYF. Here the CDR3 DNA reads TGTGCCACCAGTGACGCTGCTACCTACGAGCAGTACTTC.

V usage is TRBV7-9 and J usage is TRBJ2-1; D may match TRBD1 or TRBD2 (5 bases each). The germline V and J ends were trimmed by 5 bases and 0 bases, with 14 bases remaining between them. CDR1 is SEHNR and CDR2 is FQNEAQ in the germline V gene (reference sequence). The CDR3 covers 16 residues. CDR3 coding DNA: TGTGCCAGCAGCCCGGGGACGGGGAGCTCCTACAATGAGCAGTTCTTC. Protein product: CASSPGTGSSYNEQFF.

This clonotype was counted many times. The chain recombines TRBV9 with TRBJ2-7; D remains ambiguous. The length of the CDR3 is 15 residues. Trimming removed 0 bases at V and 2 bases at J, with 12 bases between. Germline loops: CDR1 SGDLS, CDR2 YYNGEE. The CDR3 DNA reads as TGTGCCAGCAGCGTAGCGACGGAGAGTACCTACGAGCAGTACTTC. As protein: CASSVATESTYEQYF.

This clonotype has at least ten counts. The chain uses TRBV11-2 and TRBJ2-4; tentatively, D is TRBD1 or TRBD2 (5 bases each). The CDR3 has 16 amino acids. Trimming left V 5 bases short and J 7 bases short, with 21 bases between. Germline V gene lookup returns CDR1 SGHAT and CDR2 FQNNGV. The CDR3 sequence is CASSALPGPTSNIQYF. The CDR3 DNA sequence: TGTGCCAGCAGCGCTCTGCCGGGACCCACCTCCAACATTCAGTACTTC.

By sample share, this clonotype is medium-sized. This sequence joins TRBV5-5 and TRBJ2-7; 13 bases map to TRBD2. Germline CDR1 and CDR2: SGHKS and YYEKEE (reference sequence). The CDR3 is made up of 15 amino acids. The V segment lost 4 bases and the J segment 4 bases; nucleotides outside the gene matches: 5. The CDR3 sequence: CASSPRTSGSYEQYF. CDR3 coding DNA: TGTGCCAGCAGCCCGAGGACTAGCGGGAGTTACGAGCAGTACTTC.

The V call is TRBV4-1, the J call TRBJ2-2, with D perhaps TRBD1 (6 bases). The V gene's germline CDR1 is MGHRA and CDR2 YSYEKL. This CDR3 has 15 residues. V lost 1 base and J 8 bases, leaving 14 bases between the germline ends. CDR3 amino acids: CASSQGSRGRGELFF. The CDR3 DNA sequence: TGCGCCAGCAGCCAAGGAAGCAGGGGCCGGGGGGAGCTGTTTTTT.